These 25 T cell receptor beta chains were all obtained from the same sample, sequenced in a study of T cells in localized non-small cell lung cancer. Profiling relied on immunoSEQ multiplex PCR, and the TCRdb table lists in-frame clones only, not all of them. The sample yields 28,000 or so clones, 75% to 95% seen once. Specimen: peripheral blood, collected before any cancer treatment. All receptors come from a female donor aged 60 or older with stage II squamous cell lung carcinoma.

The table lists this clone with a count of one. This CDR3 reads CASSQGLAGGGDTQYF. The DNA of the CDR3 is TGCGCCAGCAGCCAGGGACTAGCGGGAGGGGGAGATACGCAGTATTTT. The chain couples TRBV4-1 to TRBJ2-3, with 16 bases aligning to TRBD2. The CDR3 has 16 residues. The germline V gene has CDR1 MGHRA and CDR2 YSYEKL. V lost 3 bases, J lost 5 bases, and 2 bases stayed unmatched.

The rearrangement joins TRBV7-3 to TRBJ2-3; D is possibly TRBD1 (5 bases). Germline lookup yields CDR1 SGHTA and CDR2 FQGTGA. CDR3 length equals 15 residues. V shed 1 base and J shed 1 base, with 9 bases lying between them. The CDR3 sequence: CASSLNTGRTDTQYF. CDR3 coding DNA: TGTGCCAGCAGCTTAAACACAGGCCGCACAGATACGCAGTATTTT.

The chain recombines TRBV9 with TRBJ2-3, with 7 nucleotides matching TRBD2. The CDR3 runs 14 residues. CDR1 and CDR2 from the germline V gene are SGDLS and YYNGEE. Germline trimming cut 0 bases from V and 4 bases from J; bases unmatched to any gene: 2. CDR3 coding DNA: TGTGCCAGCAGCGTAGTGGGGGGGGCAGATACGCAGTATTTT. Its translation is CASSVVGGADTQYF.

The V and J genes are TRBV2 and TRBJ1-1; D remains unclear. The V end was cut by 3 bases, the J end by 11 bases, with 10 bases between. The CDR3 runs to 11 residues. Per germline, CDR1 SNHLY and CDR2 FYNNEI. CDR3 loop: CASSERAWAFF. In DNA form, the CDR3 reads TGTGCCAGCAGTGAGAGGGCTTGGGCTTTCTTT.

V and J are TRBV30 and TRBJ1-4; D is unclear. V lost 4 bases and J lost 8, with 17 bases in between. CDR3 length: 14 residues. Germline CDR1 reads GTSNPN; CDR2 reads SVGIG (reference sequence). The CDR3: CAWTPFYGEEKLFF. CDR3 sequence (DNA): TGTGCCTGGACCCCTTTTTATGGGGAAGAAAAACTGTTTTTT.

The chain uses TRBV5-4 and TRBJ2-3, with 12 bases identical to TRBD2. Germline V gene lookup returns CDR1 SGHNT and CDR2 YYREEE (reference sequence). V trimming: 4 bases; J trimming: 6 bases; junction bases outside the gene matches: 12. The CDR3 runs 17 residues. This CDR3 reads CASSPGVLAGGTDTQYF. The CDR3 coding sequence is TGTGCCAGCAGCCCCGGGGTTCTAGCGGGAGGGACGGATACGCAGTATTTT.

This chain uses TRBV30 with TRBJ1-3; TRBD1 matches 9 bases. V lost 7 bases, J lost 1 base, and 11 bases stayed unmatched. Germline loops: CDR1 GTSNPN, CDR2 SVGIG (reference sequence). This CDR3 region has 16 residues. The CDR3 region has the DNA TGTGCCTCATACCGGGACAGGGCTCGTTCTGGAAACACCATATATTTT. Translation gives CASYRDRARSGNTIYF. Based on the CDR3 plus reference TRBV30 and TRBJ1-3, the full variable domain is SQTIHQWPATLVQPVGSPLSLECTVEGTSNPNLYWYRQAAGRGLQLLFYSVGIGQISSEVPQNLSASRPQDRQFILSSKKLLLSDSGFYLCASYRDRARSGNTIYFGEGSWLTVV.

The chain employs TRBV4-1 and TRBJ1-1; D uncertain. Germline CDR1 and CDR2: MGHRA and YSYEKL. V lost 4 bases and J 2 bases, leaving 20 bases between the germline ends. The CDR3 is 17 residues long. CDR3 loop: CASSPLRGEVENTEAFF. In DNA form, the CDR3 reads TGCGCCAGCAGCCCCTTACGTGGAGAGGTCGAAAACACTGAAGCTTTCTTT.

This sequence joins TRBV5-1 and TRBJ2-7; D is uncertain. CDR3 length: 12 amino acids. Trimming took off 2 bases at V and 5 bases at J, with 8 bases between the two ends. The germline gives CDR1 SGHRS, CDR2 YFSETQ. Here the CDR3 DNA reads TGCGCCAGCAGCTTTGGTCGGGACGAGCAGTACTTC. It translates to CASSFGRDEQYF.

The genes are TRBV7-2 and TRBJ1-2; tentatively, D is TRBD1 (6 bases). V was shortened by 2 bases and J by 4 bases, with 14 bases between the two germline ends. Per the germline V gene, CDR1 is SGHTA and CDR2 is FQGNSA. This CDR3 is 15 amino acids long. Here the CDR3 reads CASSLSQGRSYGYTF. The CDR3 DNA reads TGTGCCAGCAGCTTAAGTCAGGGGCGATCCTATGGCTACACCTTC.

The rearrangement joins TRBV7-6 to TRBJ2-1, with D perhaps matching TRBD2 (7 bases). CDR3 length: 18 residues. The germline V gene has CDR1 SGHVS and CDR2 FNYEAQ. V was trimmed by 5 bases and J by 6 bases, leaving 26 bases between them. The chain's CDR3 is CASSRGASGLIGGNEQFF. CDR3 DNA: TGTGCCAGCAGCCGAGGGGCTAGCGGCCTCATAGGGGGCAATGAGCAGTTCTTC.

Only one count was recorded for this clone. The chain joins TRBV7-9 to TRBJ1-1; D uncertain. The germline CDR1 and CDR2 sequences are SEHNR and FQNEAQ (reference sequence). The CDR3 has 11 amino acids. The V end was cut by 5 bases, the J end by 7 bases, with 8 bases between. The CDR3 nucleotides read TGTGCCAGCAGCCAGTTTGTTGAAGCTTTCTTT. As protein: CASSQFVEAFF.

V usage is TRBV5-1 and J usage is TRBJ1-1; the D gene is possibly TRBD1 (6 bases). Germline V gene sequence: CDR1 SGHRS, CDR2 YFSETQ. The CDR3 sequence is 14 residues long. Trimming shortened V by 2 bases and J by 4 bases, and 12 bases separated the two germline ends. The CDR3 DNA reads TGCGCCAGCAGCTTAGGGCAGGGGAGCACTGAAGCTTTCTTT. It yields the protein CASSLGQGSTEAFF.

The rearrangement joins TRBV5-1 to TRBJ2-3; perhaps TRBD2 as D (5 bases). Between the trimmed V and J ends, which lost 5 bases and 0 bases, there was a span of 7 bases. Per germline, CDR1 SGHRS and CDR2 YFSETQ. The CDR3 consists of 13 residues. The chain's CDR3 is CASRRGSTDTQYF. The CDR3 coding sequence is TGCGCCAGCAGACGGGGTAGCACAGATACGCAGTATTTT.

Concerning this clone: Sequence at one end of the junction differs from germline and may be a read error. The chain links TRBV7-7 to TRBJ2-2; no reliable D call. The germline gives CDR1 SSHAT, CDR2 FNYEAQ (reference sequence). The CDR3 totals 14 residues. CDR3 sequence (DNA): TGTGCTAGCACCCCCACTGGCGGCACCGGGGAGCTGTTTTTT. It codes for CASTPTGGTGELFF. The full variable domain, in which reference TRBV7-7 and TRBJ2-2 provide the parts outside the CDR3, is GAGVSQSPRYKVTKRGQDVTLRCDPISSHATLYWYQQALGQGPEFLTYFNYEAQPDKSGLPSDRFSAERPEGSISTLTIQRTEQRDSAMYRCASTPTGGTGELFFGEGSRLTVL.

CDR3 protein: CSVIPTTGELFF. As DNA, the CDR3 is TGCAGCGTAATCCCAACCACCGGGGAGCTGTTTTTT. This sequence joins TRBV29-1 and TRBJ2-2; D ambiguous. Germline CDR1 reads SQVTM; CDR2 reads ANQGSEA. This CDR3 contains 12 residues. V lost 6 bases to trimming and J lost 4 bases, with 9 bases between them.

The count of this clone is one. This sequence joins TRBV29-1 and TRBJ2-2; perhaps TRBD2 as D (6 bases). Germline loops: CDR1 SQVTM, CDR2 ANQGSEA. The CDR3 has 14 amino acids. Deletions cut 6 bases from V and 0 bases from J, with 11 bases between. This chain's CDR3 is CSVMGEANTGELFF. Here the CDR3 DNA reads TGCAGCGTCATGGGGGAGGCGAACACCGGGGAGCTGTTTTTT.

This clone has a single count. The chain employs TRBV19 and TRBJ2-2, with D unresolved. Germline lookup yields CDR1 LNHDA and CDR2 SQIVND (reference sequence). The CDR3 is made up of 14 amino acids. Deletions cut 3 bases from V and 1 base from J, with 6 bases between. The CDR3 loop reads CASSMGWNTGELFF. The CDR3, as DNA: TGTGCCAGTAGTATGGGCTGGAACACCGGGGAGCTGTTTTTT.

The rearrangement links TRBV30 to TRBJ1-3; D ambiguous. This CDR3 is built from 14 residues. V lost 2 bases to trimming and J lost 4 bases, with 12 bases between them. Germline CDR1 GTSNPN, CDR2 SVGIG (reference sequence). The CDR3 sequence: CAWSTSLLGNTIYF. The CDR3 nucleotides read TGTGCCTGGAGTACGAGCCTGCTGGGAAACACCATATATTTT.

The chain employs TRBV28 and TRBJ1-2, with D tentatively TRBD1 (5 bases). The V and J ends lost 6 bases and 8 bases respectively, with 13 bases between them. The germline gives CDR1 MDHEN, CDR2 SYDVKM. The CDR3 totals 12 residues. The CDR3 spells CASRETVLGYTF. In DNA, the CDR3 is TGTGCCAGCAGGGAGACAGTTCTAGGCTACACCTTC.

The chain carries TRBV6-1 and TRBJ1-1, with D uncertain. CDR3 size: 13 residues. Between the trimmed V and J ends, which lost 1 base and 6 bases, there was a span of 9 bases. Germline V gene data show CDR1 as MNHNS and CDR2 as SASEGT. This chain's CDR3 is CASSEGPISEAFF. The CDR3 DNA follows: TGTGCCAGCAGTGAAGGGCCGATCTCTGAAGCTTTCTTT.

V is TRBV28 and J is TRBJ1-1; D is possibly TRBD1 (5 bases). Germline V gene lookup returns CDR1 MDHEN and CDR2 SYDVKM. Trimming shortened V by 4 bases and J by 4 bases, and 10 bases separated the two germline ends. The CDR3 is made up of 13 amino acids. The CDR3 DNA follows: TGTGCCAGCAGTTGGGGCCGCTCCACTGAAGCTTTCTTT. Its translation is CASSWGRSTEAFF. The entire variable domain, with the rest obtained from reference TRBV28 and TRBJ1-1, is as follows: DVKVTQSSRYLVKRTGEKVFLECVQDMDHENMFWYRQDPGLGLRLIYFSYDVKMKEKGDIPEGYSVSREKKERFSLILESASTNQTSMYLCASSWGRSTEAFFGQGTRLTVV.

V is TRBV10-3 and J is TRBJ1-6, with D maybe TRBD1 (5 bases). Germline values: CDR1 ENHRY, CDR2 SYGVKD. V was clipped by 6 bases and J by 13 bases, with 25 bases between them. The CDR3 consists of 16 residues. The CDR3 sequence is CAIRDPGGTADFPLHF. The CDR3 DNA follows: TGTGCCATCAGGGACCCAGGAGGGACGGCAGATTTCCCCCTCCACTTT.

The CDR3 DNA sequence: TGTGCCAGCAGCTCCCAATTGGGACGCCACGAGCAGTACTTC. Protein: CASSSQLGRHEQYF. This chain connects TRBV11-2 to TRBJ2-7; D may match TRBD1 or TRBD2 (5 bases each). CDR1 is SGHAT and CDR2 is FQNNGV in the germline V gene. V was pared by 4 bases and J by 5 bases, with 15 bases between. CDR3 length equals 14 residues.

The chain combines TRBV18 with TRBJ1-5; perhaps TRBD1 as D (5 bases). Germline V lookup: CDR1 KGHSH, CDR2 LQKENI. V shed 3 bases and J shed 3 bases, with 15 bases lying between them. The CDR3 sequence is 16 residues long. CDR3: CASSPRDGRSNQPQHF. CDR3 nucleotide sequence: TGTGCCAGCTCACCGCGGGACGGAAGATCCAATCAGCCCCAGCATTTT.